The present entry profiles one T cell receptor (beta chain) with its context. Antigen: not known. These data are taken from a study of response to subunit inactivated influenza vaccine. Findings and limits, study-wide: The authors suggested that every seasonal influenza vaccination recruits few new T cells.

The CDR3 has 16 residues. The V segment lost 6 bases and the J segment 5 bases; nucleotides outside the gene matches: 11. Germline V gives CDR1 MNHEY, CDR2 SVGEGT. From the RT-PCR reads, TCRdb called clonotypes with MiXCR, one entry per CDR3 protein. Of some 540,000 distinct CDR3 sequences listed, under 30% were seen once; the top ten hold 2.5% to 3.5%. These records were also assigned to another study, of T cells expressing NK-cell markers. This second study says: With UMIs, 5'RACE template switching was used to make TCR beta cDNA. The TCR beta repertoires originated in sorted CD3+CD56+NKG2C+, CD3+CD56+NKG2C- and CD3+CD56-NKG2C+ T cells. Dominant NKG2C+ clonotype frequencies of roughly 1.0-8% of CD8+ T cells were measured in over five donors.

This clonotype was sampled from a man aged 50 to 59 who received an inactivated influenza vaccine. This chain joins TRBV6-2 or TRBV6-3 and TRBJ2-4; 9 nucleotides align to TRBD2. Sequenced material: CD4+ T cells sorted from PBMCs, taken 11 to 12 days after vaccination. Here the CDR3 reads CASRPPGLAAENIQYF. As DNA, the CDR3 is TGTGCCAGCAGACCACCGGGACTAGCTGCCGAAAACATTCAGTACTTC.